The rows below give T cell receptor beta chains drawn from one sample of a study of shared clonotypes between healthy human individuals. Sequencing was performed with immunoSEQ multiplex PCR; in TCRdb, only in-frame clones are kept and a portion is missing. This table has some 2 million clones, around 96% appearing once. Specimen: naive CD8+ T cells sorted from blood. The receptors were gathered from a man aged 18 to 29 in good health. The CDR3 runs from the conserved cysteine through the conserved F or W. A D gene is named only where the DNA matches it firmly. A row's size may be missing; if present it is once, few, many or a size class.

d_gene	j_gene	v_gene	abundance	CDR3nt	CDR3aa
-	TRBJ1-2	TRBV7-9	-	TGTGCCAGCAGCTTAGCGGCTAACTATGGCTACACCTTC	CASSLAANYGYTF
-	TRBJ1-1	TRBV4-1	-	TGCGCCAGCAGCCCAAGGGGCGGCAGGCTGAACACTGAAGCTTTCTTT	CASSPRGGRLNTEAFF
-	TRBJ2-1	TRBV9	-	TGTGCCAGCAGCGTAGCAGGAGGGATAGGGGGCAATGAGCAGTTCTTC	CASSVAGGIGGNEQFF
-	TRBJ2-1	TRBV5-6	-	TGTGCCAGCAGCTTGGATCGTTGGGGCGCAGAATACAATGAGCAGTTCTTC	CASSLDRWGAEYNEQFF
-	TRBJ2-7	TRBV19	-	TGTGCCAGTAGTACACCTTCAGGGGAAGGCGAGCAGTACTTC	CASSTPSGEGEQYF
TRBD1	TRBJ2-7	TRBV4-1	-	TGCGCCAGCAGCCTAACCGGGACAGGGGCCTACGAGCAGTACTTC	CASSLTGTGAYEQYF
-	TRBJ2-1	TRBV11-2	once	TGTGCCAGCAGCTTAGCGAGGATGCCTGATGAGCAGTTCTTC	CASSLARMPDEQFF
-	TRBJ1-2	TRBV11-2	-	TGTGCCAGCAGCTTAGGAGTTGGCGCTAACTATGGCTACACCTTC	CASSLGVGANYGYTF
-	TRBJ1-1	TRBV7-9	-	TGTGCCAGCAGCTTAATGGGGGAAGGGAGCACTGAAGCTTTCTTT	CASSLMGEGSTEAFF
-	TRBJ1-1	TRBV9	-	TGTGCCAGCAGCGTAGCGGGGGGCGCCACTGAAGCTTTCTTT	CASSVAGGATEAFF
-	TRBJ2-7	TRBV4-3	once	TGCGCCAGCAGCCAAGTTATAGACAGCTCCTACGAGCAGTACTTC	CASSQVIDSSYEQYF
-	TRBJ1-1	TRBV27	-	TGTGCCAGCAGTTTGTCGGGAGGGAACACTGAAGCTTTCTTT	CASSLSGGNTEAFF